Shown below are 29 T cell receptor beta chains from a single sample sequenced in a study of blood T cell repertoires in COVID-19. Method: immunoSEQ multiplex PCR; TCRdb's copy keeps in-frame clones and lacks some. This repertoire shows 150,000 or so clones, around 84% found once; its top ten account for roughly 7.9%. The specimen was peripheral blood. The receptors were gathered from a woman in her fifties or sixties in a cohort sampled during active or convalescent COVID-19.

DNA of the CDR3: TGTGCCAGCAGCTTTCGACAGGGCCCCTATGGCTACACCTTC. Amino acid sequence: CASSFRQGPYGYTF. The gene calls are TRBV6-5 and TRBJ1-2; 7 bases line up with TRBD1. The CDR3 has 14 residues. Germline CDR1 is MNHEY and CDR2 is SVGAGI. V shed 6 bases and J 4 bases; nucleotides not matched to a gene: 8.

The V gene is TRBV5-8, the J gene TRBJ2-5; 11 positions agree with TRBD2. Germline loops: CDR1 SGHTS, CDR2 YDEGEE. Trimming cost V 0 bases and J 2 bases; bases outside gene matches: 0. The CDR3 has 15 residues. The CDR3 region has the DNA TGTGCCAGCAGCTTGGGACTAGCGGGGCAAGAGACCCAGTACTTC. This encodes CASSLGLAGQETQYF. The full variable domain, in which reference TRBV5-8 and TRBJ2-5 provide the parts outside the CDR3, is EAGVTQSPTHLIKTRGQQATLRCSPISGHTSVYWYQQALGLGLQFLLWYDEGEERNRGNFPPRFSGRQFPNYSSELNVNALELEDSALYLCASSLGLAGQETQYFGPGTRLLVL.

The gene calls are TRBV4-2 and TRBJ2-5; the match to TRBD2 covers 14 bases. CDR1 and CDR2 from the germline V gene are LGHNA and YNFKEQ. After removal of 4 bases from V and 4 bases from J, the junction contained 5 bases not matched to a gene. The CDR3 runs to 16 residues. CDR3 protein: CASSPEGTSGGETQYF. As DNA, the CDR3 is TGTGCCAGCAGCCCCGAAGGGACTAGCGGGGGAGAGACCCAGTACTTC.

The V gene is TRBV5-5, the J gene TRBJ2-4; D possibly corresponds to TRBD2 (5 bases). The CDR3 length is 17 residues. V gave up 2 bases and J gave up 0 bases, with 15 bases separating them. The germline gives CDR1 SGHKS, CDR2 YYEKEE (reference sequence). DNA of the CDR3: TGTGCCAGCAGCTTCACGGATAGGACTTTAGCCAAAAACATTCAGTACTTC. This codes for CASSFTDRTLAKNIQYF.

The chain uses TRBV5-6 and TRBJ2-7; D call uncertain. Trimming removed 0 bases from V and 5 bases from J, with 18 bases in between. Germline-derived CDR1 and CDR2 are SGHDT and YYEEEE. The length of the CDR3 is 16 residues. The CDR3 DNA sequence: TGTGCCAGCAGCTTGGCCGAGTATCCTCGGGTGGACGAGCAGTACTTC. Residues: CASSLAEYPRVDEQYF.

The chain is built from TRBV5-4 and TRBJ2-5; 14 positions agree with TRBD2. V was pared by 4 bases and J by 5 bases, with 4 bases of the junction left unmatched. Germline V gene sequence: CDR1 SGHNT, CDR2 YYREEE (reference sequence). The CDR3 loop spans 15 amino acids. The chain's CDR3 is CASSRLAGGQETQYF. In DNA, the CDR3 is TGTGCCAGCAGCAGACTAGCGGGGGGGCAGGAGACCCAGTACTTC.

The chain combines TRBV6-5 with TRBJ2-3, with a possible D match to TRBD2 (6 bases). CDR3 size: 15 residues. V was shortened by 0 bases and J by 3 bases, with 10 bases between the two germline ends. The germline CDR1 and CDR2 sequences are MNHEY and SVGAGI. The CDR3 DNA reads as TGTGCCAGCAGTTACTCGTTTGGGGGGACAGATACGCAGTATTTT. Translating gives CASSYSFGGTDTQYF.

The gene calls are TRBV30 and TRBJ1-4; D uncertain. The germline V gene has CDR1 GTSNPN and CDR2 SVGIG (reference sequence). Trimming pared 4 bases from V and 4 bases from J, leaving 16 bases between. This CDR3 is 15 amino acids long. This CDR3 reads CAWNPFFGSNEKLFF. CDR3 sequence (DNA): TGTGCCTGGAACCCTTTTTTTGGGAGTAATGAAAAACTGTTTTTT.

This clone was seen a single time. CDR3 sequence (DNA): TGTGCCAGCAGTCCGCAACAGGGGGCGGTCACAGATACGCAGTATTTT. Translating it yields CASSPQQGAVTDTQYF. The chain is built from TRBV27 and TRBJ2-3, with TRBD1 identical over 9 bases. Germline CDR1 reads MNHEY; CDR2 reads SMNVEV (reference sequence). The CDR3 has 16 residues. The J segment lost 2 bases and the V segment lost 5 bases, leaving 8 bases of the junction unmatched.

The chain has TRBV4-3 and TRBJ2-1; possibly TRBD1 for D (5 bases). V was trimmed by 0 bases and J by 0 bases, leaving 12 bases between them. CDR3 length: 17 amino acids. Germline V CDR1 and CDR2: LGHNA, YSLEER. The CDR3 DNA follows: TGCGCCAGCAGCCAAGAGACAGACGGAAGCTCCTACAATGAGCAGTTCTTC. Translating it yields CASSQETDGSSYNEQFF.

The count of this clone is one. The rearrangement joins TRBV4-3 to TRBJ2-3; TRBD2 agrees at 8 bases. V shed 1 base, J shed 2 bases, and the junction held 8 bases outside the gene matches. CDR1 and CDR2 from the germline V gene are LGHNA and YSLEER. This CDR3 is 17 amino acids long. CDR3 nucleotide sequence: TGCGCCAGCAGCCAAGGGGCTAGCGGGCATTTCACAGATACGCAGTATTTT. Translated: CASSQGASGHFTDTQYF.

The J gene is TRBJ2-1, the V gene TRBV6-2 or TRBV6-3; no firm D call. The CDR3 has 13 amino acids. Between the trimmed V and J ends, which lost 0 bases and 10 bases, there was a span of 10 bases. CDR1 is MNHEY and CDR2 is SVGEGT in the germline V gene. The CDR3 loop is CASSYSNGWEQFF. The DNA for the CDR3 is TGTGCCAGCAGTTACTCGAACGGTTGGGAGCAGTTCTTC.

The chain has TRBV30 and TRBJ1-6; D is uncertain. The length of the CDR3 is 17 residues. The V gene lost 4 bases and the J gene lost 9 bases, with 25 bases spanning the gap. Germline lookup yields CDR1 GTSNPN and CDR2 SVGIG (reference sequence). The CDR3 loop is CAWNANRVNRYGSPLHF. Here the CDR3 DNA reads TGTGCCTGGAACGCGAACCGGGTGAATCGGTACGGTTCACCCCTCCACTTT.

This clone has more than one count but fewer than ten. The chain joins TRBV7-3 to TRBJ1-6; D ambiguous. CDR3 length: 14 amino acids. Germline V gives CDR1 SGHTA, CDR2 FQGTGA. Trimming took off 5 bases at V and 7 bases at J, with 12 bases between the two ends. The CDR3 spells CASSQPGGNSPLHF. The CDR3 bases are TGTGCCAGCAGCCAACCGGGTGGGAATTCACCCCTCCACTTT.

The J gene is TRBJ1-3, the V gene TRBV30, with 7 bases fitting TRBD1. The length of the CDR3 is 13 residues. J was trimmed by 11 bases and V by 2 bases; bases with no gene match: 9. From germline, CDR1 is GTSNPN and CDR2 SVGIG (reference sequence). The CDR3 loop reads CAWSYGTANAIYF. In DNA, the CDR3 is TGTGCCTGGAGTTACGGGACAGCTAACGCCATATATTTT.

V is TRBV18 and J is TRBJ2-7; possible D gene TRBD1, 6 bases. The CDR3 runs 12 residues. Germline V gene sequence: CDR1 KGHSH, CDR2 LQKENI. V lost 1 base and J 7 bases, leaving 8 bases between the germline ends. CDR3 DNA: TGTGCCAGCTCACCACAGGGGGAAGAGCAGTACTTC. Translating gives CASSPQGEEQYF.

J is TRBJ2-1 and V is TRBV29-1; 10 bases fit TRBD1. Looked up from germline, CDR1 is SQVTM and CDR2 is ANQGSEA. V shed 6 bases and J 2 bases; nucleotides not matched to a gene: 4. This CDR3 spans 14 amino acids. The CDR3 bases are TGCAGCGTAGCCGACAGGGGGCCCTACAATGAGCAGTTCTTC. Protein: CSVADRGPYNEQFF.

V and J are TRBV9 and TRBJ2-3; TRBD2 agrees at 12 bases. The CDR3 totals 20 residues. Germline V gives CDR1 SGDLS, CDR2 YYNGEE. The J segment lost 4 bases and the V segment lost 4 bases, leaving 19 bases of the junction unmatched. This chain's CDR3 is CASSSMAFVASGGGSDTQYF. The CDR3 DNA is TGTGCCAGCAGCTCTATGGCTTTTGTGGCTAGCGGGGGGGGGTCAGATACGCAGTATTTT.

The gene calls are TRBV9 and TRBJ2-5; 8 nucleotides match TRBD2. CDR1 is SGDLS and CDR2 is YYNGEE in the germline V gene. With 2 bases clipped from V and 4 bases from J, the junction kept 10 bases outside the gene matches. This CDR3 comprises 16 residues. The CDR3 protein is CASSVSPGGARETQYF. The CDR3 DNA reads as TGTGCCAGCAGCGTCAGCCCCGGGGGGGCTAGAGAGACCCAGTACTTC. Variable domain in full (rest from reference TRBV9 and TRBJ2-5): DSGVTQTPKHLITATGQRVTLRCSPRSGDLSVYWYQQSLDQGLQFLIQYYNGEERAKGNILERFSAQQFPDLHSELNLSSLELGDSALYFCASSVSPGGARETQYFGPGTRLLVL.

For the CDR3, the DNA is TGTGCCAGTAAGGTGGGGCCTGGAAACACCATATATTTT. Translation gives CASKVGPGNTIYF. V usage is TRBV19 and J usage is TRBJ1-3, with a weak D call TRBD1 (5 bases). Per germline, CDR1 LNHDA and CDR2 SQIVND (reference sequence). Trimming left V 7 bases short and J 2 bases short, with 9 bases between. CDR3 length equals 13 residues.

The chain has TRBV11-1 and TRBJ1-3; 9 nucleotides agree with TRBD1. Germline V lookup: CDR1 SGHAT, CDR2 FQDESV (reference sequence). The length of the CDR3 is 16 residues. Trimming at V came to 5 bases and at J to 2 bases, leaving 7 bases not matched to a gene. CDR3 DNA: TGTGCCAGCAGCGAACGGGACAGGGTAGCTGGAAACACCATATATTTT. It is translated as CASSERDRVAGNTIYF.

The rearrangement joins TRBV3-1 (or the pseudogene TRBV3-2) to TRBJ2-5, with 11 bases fitting TRBD2. The CDR3 covers 20 residues. V was clipped by 1 base and J by 3 bases; unmatched bases: 16. Germline CDR1 is LGHDT and CDR2 is YNNKEL (reference sequence). In nucleotides, the CDR3 is TGTGCCAGCAGCCAAGGTCAACTAGCGGGGGCCGGCGGGAGAAAAGAGACCCAGTACTTC. Its protein is CASSQGQLAGAGGRKETQYF.

This clone was observed a single time. The chain uses TRBV6-6 and TRBJ1-1; 9 bases match TRBD1. Germline CDR1 and CDR2: MNHNY and SVGAGI (reference sequence). This CDR3 is 12 amino acids long. Germline trimming cut 11 bases from V and 4 bases from J; bases unmatched to any gene: 5. CDR3 nucleotides: TGTGCCTCCGACAGGGGGATCACTGAAGCTTTCTTT. Translating it yields CASDRGITEAFF.

The rearrangement uses TRBV7-9 and TRBJ1-2; 9 bases agree with TRBD1. The germline V gene encodes CDR1 SEHNR and CDR2 FQNEAQ (reference sequence). The V gene end was trimmed by 4 bases and the J gene end by 7 bases; junction bases not matched to a gene: 19. The length of the CDR3 is 18 residues. The CDR3 DNA reads TGTGCCAGCAGCTCCAGTCCCGGGACAGGGTTTTTCGTTATTGGCTACACCTTC. This encodes CASSSSPGTGFFVIGYTF.

The J gene is TRBJ2-7, the V gene TRBV16; 9 nucleotides match TRBD1. This CDR3 spans 15 amino acids. V was pared by 2 bases and J by 2 bases, with 4 bases of the junction left unmatched. The V gene's germline CDR1 is KGHSY and CDR2 FQNENV. The CDR3 nucleotides read TGTGCCAGCAGCCAAGCGGGACAGGGTCCCTACGAGCAGTACTTC. It is translated as CASSQAGQGPYEQYF. Variable domain in full (rest from reference TRBV16 and TRBJ2-7): GEEVAQTPKHLVRGEGQKAKLYCAPIKGHSYVFWYQQVLKNEFKFLISFQNENVFDETGMPKERFSAKCLPNSPCSLEIQATKLEDSAVYFCASSQAGQGPYEQYFGPGTRLTVT.

CDR3 bases: TGCGCCAGCAGCTTGGCAGGGACAGGGGCCTACGAGCAGTACTTC. Translated, it gives CASSLAGTGAYEQYF. The chain employs TRBV5-1 and TRBJ2-7, with 10 nucleotides matching TRBD1. CDR3 size: 15 residues. Per the germline V gene, CDR1 is SGHRS and CDR2 is YFSETQ. V shed 0 bases and J 2 bases; nucleotides not matched to a gene: 2.

The J gene is TRBJ2-4, the V gene TRBV4-1; D not resolved. V lost 1 base and J lost 4, with 11 bases in between. Germline V lookup: CDR1 MGHRA, CDR2 YSYEKL. The CDR3 extends over 15 amino acids. CDR3 in DNA: TGCGCCAGCAGCCAAGGACGGGTCAGTAAAAACATTCAGTACTTC. This encodes CASSQGRVSKNIQYF.

This clone was observed many times. V is TRBV7-2 and J is TRBJ2-1; TRBD2 matches at 8 bases. The junction had 22 bases not matched to a gene; V was cut back by 5 bases and J by 7 bases. The CDR3 runs to 19 residues. Germline loops: CDR1 SGHTA, CDR2 FQGNSA. The CDR3 region is CASSPQPGSGRGGYNEQFF. The CDR3 DNA reads as TGTGCCAGCAGCCCACAACCTGGATCGGGCCGGGGGGGCTATAATGAGCAGTTCTTC. Full variable domain (outside the CDR3, taken from reference TRBV7-2 and TRBJ2-1): GAGVSQSPSNKVTEKGKDVELRCDPISGHTALYWYRQSLGQGLEFLIYFQGNSAPDKSGLPSDRFSAERTGGSVSTLTIQRTQQEDSAVYLCASSPQPGSGRGGYNEQFFGPGTRLTVL.

This clone showed up just once. The chain employs TRBV2 and TRBJ2-5, with 7 positions matching TRBD1. CDR1 and CDR2 from the germline V gene are SNHLY and FYNNEI. The CDR3 contains 13 residues. V dropped 6 bases and J dropped 1; count of bases not matched to a gene: 2. CDR3 nucleotide sequence: TGTGCCAGCAGCGGGACAGTCCAAGAGACCCAGTACTTC. Residues: CASSGTVQETQYF.